What follows are 28 T cell receptor beta chains derived from one specimen sequenced in a study of chemoradiotherapy in HPV16-positive cancers. Data came from immunoSEQ multiplex PCR; TCRdb stores just in-frame clones and leaves some out. The repertoire consists of 6,000 to 8,000 clones, with approximately 80% occurring once and the leading ten covering 2.5% to 3%. Sequenced here: blood, sampled from a patient who underwent chemoradiotherapy. All receptors derive from a human donor with HPV-associated anogenital cancer.

This clone occurred once. The chain combines TRBV27 with TRBJ2-3; D might be TRBD1 (6 bases). This CDR3 comprises 14 residues. Trimming removed 8 bases at V and 4 bases at J, with 16 bases between. Germline V gene data show CDR1 as MNHEY and CDR2 as SMNVEV (reference sequence). The CDR3 spells CASRRGYGADTQYF. The CDR3 nucleotides are TGTGCCAGCCGAAGGGGGTATGGGGCAGATACGCAGTATTTT.

The V call is TRBV7-2, the J call TRBJ1-1, with D possibly matching TRBD1 (5 bases). V was cut by 2 bases and J by 3 bases, with 10 bases left in between. The germline V gene has CDR1 SGHTA and CDR2 FQGNSA. This CDR3 is built from 14 residues. CDR3 DNA: TGTGCCAGCAGCTTACAGGGCAGGGACACTGAAGCTTTCTTT. Translation gives CASSLQGRDTEAFF.

The chain's CDR3 is CASSSRDRMDQPQHF. The CDR3 region has the DNA TGTGCCAGCAGTTCCCGGGACAGGATGGATCAGCCCCAGCATTTT. The genes are TRBV6-5 and TRBJ1-5; 8 bases fit TRBD1. Trimming at V came to 4 bases and at J to 5 bases, leaving 7 bases not matched to a gene. The V gene's germline CDR1 is MNHEY and CDR2 SVGAGI. CDR3 length equals 15 residues.

The gene calls are TRBV28 and TRBJ1-3; 7 positions agree with TRBD1. The CDR3 is 16 amino acids. Germline CDR1 reads MDHEN; CDR2 reads SYDVKM. J gave up 0 bases and V 5 bases, and 7 bases lay outside the gene matches. The CDR3 coding sequence is TGTGCCAGCAGTGGTTGGGACAGCCTCTCTGGAAACACCATATATTTT. Its translation is CASSGWDSLSGNTIYF.

The J gene is TRBJ1-5, the V gene TRBV7-2; D gene unclear. Germline V gene data show CDR1 as SGHTA and CDR2 as FQGNSA. V was trimmed by 5 bases and J by 7 bases, leaving 9 bases between them. The CDR3 length is 12 residues. The CDR3 DNA sequence: TGTGCCAGCAGCCGTCTGGGGCAGCCCCAGCATTTT. This sequence encodes CASSRLGQPQHF.

The CDR3 DNA reads TGTGCCAGCAGGGAGGAGACAGGGATTGAGACCCAGTACTTC. Translation: CASREETGIETQYF. The chain combines TRBV6-1 with TRBJ2-5; 7 nucleotides line up with TRBD1. This CDR3 contains 14 residues. The germline CDR1 and CDR2 sequences are MNHNS and SASEGT. The V and J ends lost 6 bases and 5 bases, in that order; junction bases with no gene match: 9.

The gene calls are TRBV7-9 and TRBJ1-2; 7 positions match TRBD1. Trimming at V came to 10 bases and at J to 5 bases, leaving 10 bases not matched to a gene. This CDR3 comprises 13 residues. Germline CDR1 is SEHNR and CDR2 is FQNEAQ (reference sequence). The DNA for the CDR3 is TGTGCCATAACAGGGGAGGGGATATATGGCTACACCTTC. Translated: CAITGEGIYGYTF.

Turning to this clone: Other DNA variants within this sample encode the same CDR3. This sequence joins TRBV5-6 and TRBJ2-1; D unresolved. V lost 1 base and J lost 5, with 1 base in between. From germline, CDR1 is SGHDT and CDR2 YYEEEE. The CDR3 has 11 amino acids. CDR3 amino acids: CASSLNNEQFF. The CDR3 coding sequence is TGTGCCAGCAGCTTGAACAATGAGCAGTTCTTC.

This chain links TRBV2 with TRBJ2-7, with 7 bases fitting TRBD2. V was pared by 3 bases and J by 3 bases, with 5 bases of the junction left unmatched. Germline CDR1 and CDR2: SNHLY and FYNNEI. CDR3 length equals 14 residues. This CDR3 reads CASSDAAGSYEQYF. The CDR3 coding sequence is TGTGCCAGCAGTGATGCAGCGGGGAGCTACGAGCAGTACTTC.

This sequence joins TRBV5-1 and TRBJ2-5, with 9 bases lining up with TRBD1. The germline gives CDR1 SGHRS, CDR2 YFSETQ. Trimming removed 3 bases from V and 3 bases from J; junction bases left unmatched: 3. The CDR3 consists of 14 residues. Here the CDR3 reads CASSSRQGEETQYF. The CDR3 DNA reads as TGCGCCAGCAGCTCCAGACAGGGGGAAGAGACCCAGTACTTC.

The V and J genes are TRBV9 and TRBJ2-3, with D perhaps TRBD2 (6 bases). This CDR3 spans 15 amino acids. Germline values: CDR1 SGDLS, CDR2 YYNGEE. V lost 4 bases and J lost 0, with 12 bases in between. The CDR3 here is CASSPLAGSTDTQYF. CDR3 coding DNA: TGTGCCAGCAGCCCACTAGCCGGCAGCACAGATACGCAGTATTTT.

This chain connects TRBV11-1 to TRBJ1-5; perhaps TRBD1 as D (6 bases). The CDR3 totals 14 residues. Germline CDR1 SGHAT, CDR2 FQDESV (reference sequence). V was shortened by 5 bases and J by 4 bases, with 12 bases between the two germline ends. CDR3: CASSIDRTNQPQHF. CDR3 sequence (DNA): TGTGCCAGCAGCATAGACAGGACTAATCAGCCCCAGCATTTT.

The V call is TRBV10-2, the J call TRBJ1-2; D ambiguous. CDR1 is WSHSY and CDR2 is SAAADI in the germline V gene. Trimming removed 3 bases from V and 2 bases from J, with 7 bases in between. This CDR3 is 13 amino acids long. CDR3 in amino acids: CASSDSNNYGYTF. Here the CDR3 DNA reads TGCGCCAGCAGTGATTCAAACAACTATGGCTACACCTTC.

V gene TRBV5-5 combines with J gene TRBJ2-7, with 8 bases aligning to TRBD2. The V segment lost 6 bases and the J segment 2 bases; nucleotides outside the gene matches: 1. From germline, CDR1 is SGHKS and CDR2 YYEKEE (reference sequence). The CDR3 runs 12 residues. The CDR3: CASTGGPYEQYF. The CDR3 bases are TGTGCCAGCACGGGGGGGCCCTACGAGCAGTACTTC.

The rearrangement uses TRBV27 and TRBJ2-5; TRBD1 or TRBD2 may be the D gene (5 bases each). The CDR3 loop spans 15 amino acids. CDR1 and CDR2 (germline): MNHEY, SMNVEV (reference sequence). V lost 3 bases to trimming and J lost 3 bases, with 14 bases between them. The CDR3 sequence: CASSLTGTVKETQYF. Here the CDR3 DNA reads TGTGCCAGCAGTTTGACCGGGACGGTAAAAGAGACCCAGTACTTC.

The chain has TRBV5-6 and TRBJ2-1; D is possibly TRBD1 (6 bases). Germline V lookup: CDR1 SGHDT, CDR2 YYEEEE. The CDR3 runs to 13 residues. V was trimmed by 0 bases and J by 14 bases, leaving 15 bases between them. CDR3 coding DNA: TGTGCCAGCAGCTTGGGACAGGTGGGAAGGGAGTTCTTC. Protein product: CASSLGQVGREFF.

For the CDR3, the DNA is TGTGCCAGCAGCGAAGGAGGGGGAAGCAATCAGCCCCAGCATTTT. Its protein is CASSEGGGSNQPQHF. The rearrangement joins TRBV9 to TRBJ1-5; D may be TRBD1 (6 bases). Per the germline V gene, CDR1 is SGDLS and CDR2 is YYNGEE. V lost 3 bases, J lost 1 base, and 11 bases lay in between. This CDR3 has 15 residues.

Only a few counts were recorded for this clone. The rearrangement links TRBV5-1 to TRBJ1-5; 11 positions agree with TRBD1. Looked up from germline, CDR1 is SGHRS and CDR2 is YFSETQ. V dropped 0 bases and J dropped 16; count of bases not matched to a gene: 6. The CDR3 totals 13 residues. CDR3 loop: CASSLDGQGADHF. In nucleotides, the CDR3 is TGCGCCAGCAGCTTGGATGGACAGGGGGCAGATCATTTT.

This clone has just a few counts. The chain recombines TRBV18 with TRBJ1-4; D not certain. Trimming removed 0 bases from V and 2 bases from J, with 4 bases in between. Per germline, CDR1 KGHSH and CDR2 LQKENI. The CDR3 is 14 residues long. CDR3 sequence reads: CASSPPITNEKLFF. The CDR3 nucleotides read TGTGCCAGCTCACCACCGATCACTAATGAAAAACTGTTTTTT.

The V call is TRBV28, the J call TRBJ2-7; D possibly corresponds to TRBD2 (5 bases). The V end lost 3 bases, the J end lost 4 bases, and 7 bases lay between the germline ends. This CDR3 is 12 amino acids long. In germline, CDR1 is MDHEN, CDR2 SYDVKM. The CDR3 region has the DNA TGTGCCAGCAGTTTCTCGGGATACGAGCAGTACTTC. It translates to CASSFSGYEQYF.

The chain has TRBV7-2 and TRBJ1-6, with 8 bases matching TRBD1. The CDR3 runs 14 residues. Germline V gene sequence: CDR1 SGHTA, CDR2 FQGNSA. The trim removed 4 bases at V and 8 bases at J, leaving 4 bases unmatched. Written as DNA, the CDR3 is TGTGCCAGCAGCTCCGACAGGGGCTATTCACCCCTCCACTTT. Its protein product is CASSSDRGYSPLHF.

The V call is TRBV28, the J call TRBJ2-7, with 9 bases aligning to TRBD1. The V segment lost 6 bases and the J segment 5 bases; nucleotides outside the gene matches: 11. CDR1 is MDHEN, CDR2 SYDVKM, per germline. This CDR3 is 15 amino acids long. CDR3 in amino acids: CASRSGTGMVHEQYF. The CDR3 nucleotides read TGTGCCAGCAGGTCCGGGACAGGGATGGTTCACGAGCAGTACTTC.

The chain carries TRBV7-3 and TRBJ2-6; 10 bases match TRBD1. The trim removed 5 bases at V and 0 bases at J, leaving 1 base unmatched. CDR3 length: 16 amino acids. Germline V CDR1 and CDR2: SGHTA, FQGTGA. The CDR3 sequence is CASSRDRGSGANVLTF. DNA for the CDR3: TGTGCCAGCAGCCGGGACAGGGGCTCTGGGGCCAACGTCCTGACTTTC.

The V call is TRBV28, the J call TRBJ2-3, with no clear D. The CDR3 has 16 amino acids. Trimming removed 5 bases from V and 0 bases from J, with 15 bases in between. From germline, CDR1 is MDHEN and CDR2 SYDVKM. CDR3 in amino acids: CASSPLTGPSTDTQYF. In DNA, the CDR3 is TGTGCCAGCAGTCCACTGACGGGTCCTAGCACAGATACGCAGTATTTT.

This clone is a singleton in its sample. The V and J genes are TRBV29-1 and TRBJ1-1, with D unresolved. The V end was cut by 4 bases, the J end by 0 bases, with 6 bases between. From germline, CDR1 is SQVTM and CDR2 ANQGSEA. This CDR3 comprises 12 residues. The CDR3: CSVVVVNTEAFF. As DNA, the CDR3 is TGCAGCGTTGTAGTTGTGAACACTGAAGCTTTCTTT. Complete variable domain (other parts from reference TRBV29-1 and TRBJ1-1): SAVISQKPSRDICQRGTSLTIQCQVDSQVTMMFWYRQQPGQSLTLIATANQGSEATYESGFVIDKFPISRPNLTFSTLTVSNMSPEDSSIYLCSVVVVNTEAFFGQGTRLTVV.

The chain joins TRBV6-4 to TRBJ2-3; D is unresolved. Germline values: CDR1 MRHNA, CDR2 SNTAGT. V was cut by 4 bases and J by 0 bases, with 5 bases left in between. The CDR3 is made up of 13 amino acids. CDR3 DNA sequence: TGTGCCAGCAGTGGGGCTAGCACAGATACGCAGTATTTT. Translating gives CASSGASTDTQYF.

The V call is TRBV7-2, the J call TRBJ2-5; D may match TRBD1 or TRBD2 (7 bases each). The J call may be mistaken, given a closer DNA end match to TRBJ2-7. CDR1 and CDR2 (germline): SGHTA, FQGNSA. This CDR3 is built from 14 residues. CDR3 nucleotides: TGTGCCAGCAGCTTAGCGCAGGGGGGGGGCGAGCAGTACTTC. Its protein is CASSLAQGGGEQYF.

This sequence joins TRBV19 and TRBJ2-5; TRBD2 aligns across 13 bases. CDR1 LNHDA and CDR2 SQIVND come from the germline V gene (reference sequence). The CDR3 runs 15 residues. The V and J ends lost 5 bases and 2 bases, in that order; junction bases with no gene match: 2. Written as DNA, the CDR3 is TGTGCCAGTAGTCCGACTAGCGGGGGGCAAGAGACCCAGTACTTC. It is translated as CASSPTSGGQETQYF. The full variable domain, its missing parts supplied by reference TRBV19 and TRBJ2-5, is DGGITQSPKYLFRKEGQNVTLSCEQNLNHDAMYWYRQDPGQGLRLIYYSQIVNDFQKGDIAEGYSVSREKKESFPLTVTSAQKNPTAFYLCASSPTSGGQETQYFGPGTRLLVL.